These 14 T cell receptor beta chains came from one sample sequenced in a study of T cells after yellow fever vaccination. TCRdb re-called the 5' RACE reads with MiXCR, one entry per CDR3 protein. The sample shows roughly 330,000 distinct CDR3 sequences, around 4.1% of them seen only once. The sequencing used PBMCs, collected 5 days after the yellow fever booster vaccination. The receptors come from a man aged 18-30 years who received the YFV17D yellow fever vaccine.

In this sample, this clonotype turned up many times. V usage is TRBV6-2 or TRBV6-3 and J usage is TRBJ2-2; a weak D match, TRBD1 (6 bases). V gave up 4 bases and J gave up 5 bases, with 14 bases separating them. CDR1 MNHEY and CDR2 SVGEGT come from the germline V gene. The CDR3 loop spans 15 amino acids. The CDR3: CASSFRLGATGELFF. In DNA, the CDR3 is TGTGCCAGCAGTTTTCGGTTGGGGGCAACCGGGGAGCTGTTTTTT.

In this sample, this clonotype turned up many times. The chain recombines TRBV12-3 or TRBV12-4 with TRBJ1-2; D is unresolved. This CDR3 contains 13 residues. V lost 1 base, J lost 7 bases, and 10 bases lay in between. The CDR3 reads CASSLVLGGGYTF. CDR3 bases: TGTGCCAGCAGTTTAGTGTTGGGTGGTGGCTACACCTTC.

As to this clonotype: A read error may account for a junction end that differs from germline. This chain connects TRBV5-1 to TRBJ2-1; 15 bases align to TRBD2. This CDR3 has 15 amino acids. Germline-derived CDR1 and CDR2 are SGHRS and YFSETQ. In DNA form, the CDR3 reads TGCGCCAGCAGATTGGGACTAGCGGGGGGAAATGAGCAGTTCTTC. Protein: CASRLGLAGGNEQFF.

This clonotype was seen ten or more times. The CDR3 coding sequence is TGTGCCACCAGCACTGAAGATGCAACTAATGAAAAACTGTTTTTT. Translation gives CATSTEDATNEKLFF. The V call is TRBV15, the J call TRBJ1-4; D ambiguous. The length of the CDR3 is 15 residues. Trimming took 4 bases from V and 0 from J, leaving 9 bases between them. Germline CDR1 is LNHNV and CDR2 is YYDKDF (reference sequence).

This clonotype was recorded many times. The chain employs TRBV24-1 and TRBJ2-2, with a tentative D call TRBD1 (6 bases). Germline values: CDR1 KGHDR, CDR2 SFDVKD. The CDR3 has 14 residues. The V and J ends lost 7 bases and 2 bases respectively, with 10 bases between them. The CDR3 nucleotides are TGTGCCACCAGAGGACAGAGAAACACCGGGGAGCTGTTTTTT. Protein product: CATRGQRNTGELFF.

This clonotype has just a few counts. CDR3: CASSPRGDLTNQPQHF. CDR3 sequence (DNA): TGTGCCAGCAGTCCCAGGGGGGATTTAACCAATCAGCCCCAGCATTTT. This chain connects TRBV5-5 to TRBJ1-5; 7 bases align to TRBD1. This CDR3 contains 16 residues. Germline values: CDR1 SGHKS, CDR2 YYEKEE (reference sequence). Trimming at V came to 5 bases and at J to 3 bases, leaving 11 bases not matched to a gene.

This clonotype was counted many times. The chain links TRBV7-9 to TRBJ1-5; D is perhaps TRBD1 (5 bases). The germline V and J ends were trimmed by 6 bases and 3 bases, with 12 bases remaining between them. In germline, CDR1 is SEHNR, CDR2 FQNEAQ (reference sequence). This CDR3 region has 14 residues. The CDR3 reads CASRGEGYNQPQHF. CDR3 in DNA: TGTGCCAGCAGGGGGGAGGGTTACAATCAGCCCCAGCATTTT.

This clonotype was observed many times. The chain links TRBV7-9 to TRBJ1-5; D might be TRBD1 (5 bases). Germline V gives CDR1 SEHNR, CDR2 FQNEAQ (reference sequence). This CDR3 contains 18 residues. The germline V and J ends were trimmed by 5 bases and 2 bases, with 22 bases remaining between them. The CDR3 region has the DNA TGTGCCAGCAGCCCGGGCCGAGGGGCGGTTGGAGGCAATCAGCCCCAGCATTTT. Protein sequence: CASSPGRGAVGGNQPQHF. Variable domain in full (rest from reference TRBV7-9 and TRBJ1-5): DTGVSQNPRHKITKRGQNVTFRCDPISEHNRLYWYRQTLGQGPEFLTYFQNEAQLEKSRLLSDRFSAERPKGSFSTLEIQRTEQGDSAMYLCASSPGRGAVGGNQPQHFGDGTRLSIL.

This clonotype was recorded a few times. The rearrangement links TRBV6-2 or TRBV6-3 to TRBJ1-5, with D hard to call. V dropped 10 bases and J dropped 7 bases, with 20 bases sitting between them. This CDR3 region has 14 residues. The germline V gene has CDR1 MNHEY and CDR2 SVGEGT. CDR3 bases: TGTGCCACCCATCAACTAACAAAGAACCAGCCCCAGCATTTT. It is translated as CATHQLTKNQPQHF.

This clonotype was recorded a few times. The chain is built from TRBV27 and TRBJ1-2; 7 bases match TRBD1. J lost 7 bases, V lost 7 bases, and 9 bases had no gene match. This CDR3 has 13 amino acids. Germline loops: CDR1 MNHEY, CDR2 SMNVEV (reference sequence). CDR3 sequence reads: CASKAAGGFGYTF. CDR3 bases: TGTGCCAGCAAGGCGGCAGGGGGTTTTGGCTACACCTTC.

This clonotype came up many times. The chain couples TRBV2 to TRBJ2-7; D not resolved. The CDR3 is 14 residues long. V lost 3 bases to trimming and J lost 0 bases, with 9 bases between them. Germline CDR1 SNHLY, CDR2 FYNNEI. The CDR3 loop is CASSDVNVSYEQYV. The DNA of the CDR3 is TGTGCCAGCAGTGACGTTAACGTCTCCTACGAGCAGTACGTC.

V and J are TRBV7-2 and TRBJ2-2; unclear D gene. The germline V gene encodes CDR1 SGHTA and CDR2 FQGNSA. V dropped 6 bases and J dropped 1 base, with 9 bases sitting between them. This CDR3 contains 14 residues. CDR3 sequence (DNA): TGTGCCAGCAGACCTAACAGGAACACCGGGGAGCTGTTTTTT. It codes for CASRPNRNTGELFF.

This clonotype showed up just a few times. The rearrangement uses TRBV7-2 and TRBJ2-5, with 11 bases lining up with TRBD2. V gave up 3 bases and J gave up 5 bases; unmatched junction bases: 11. This CDR3 has 17 residues. Germline CDR1 and CDR2: SGHTA and FQGNSA. The CDR3, as DNA: TGTGCCAGCAGCTTGAGAGGGGAGGGACTAGCGGCCGAGACCCAGTACTTC. This encodes CASSLRGEGLAAETQYF. Drawing the rest from reference TRBV7-2 and TRBJ2-5, the complete variable domain is GAGVSQSPSNKVTEKGKDVELRCDPISGHTALYWYRQSLGQGLEFLIYFQGNSAPDKSGLPSDRFSAERTGGSVSTLTIQRTQQEDSAVYLCASSLRGEGLAAETQYFGPGTRLLVL.

There are many counts of this clonotype. The chain couples TRBV5-1 to TRBJ2-2, with 7 bases identical to TRBD1. Germline CDR1 SGHRS, CDR2 YFSETQ. This CDR3 has 16 residues. V was pared by 4 bases and J by 0 bases, with 6 bases of the junction left unmatched. This CDR3 is CASSLRTGPNTGELFF. The CDR3 DNA sequence: TGCGCCAGCAGCCTAAGGACAGGACCGAACACCGGGGAGCTGTTTTTT.